Described below is a single T cell receptor (beta chain) sequence and its context. A few counts support this clonotype. Its antigen has not been determined. Per-base qualities were not stored, and no clone one base away is much larger. This entry belongs to a study of blood T cells in healthy people across ages (dated by TCRdb to between 2014 and 2017). Regarding the study in general: Template switching captured roughly one uniquely barcoded TCR beta cDNA molecule per two T cells in model experiments. Donors were grouped into four age groups: young (average approximately 16 years), middle-aged (over 35), aged (around 60) and long-lived (about 89). Donors of different ages were randomly distributed across sequencing lanes to avoid experimental bias. The study analyzed two additional independent replicas of 1 million unique cDNA reads from the same blood draw for two donors, one aged 18 to 30 and one aged 80 or older. The study measured age-related changes in TCR beta repertoire diversity using deep sequencing normalized with unique cDNA molecular identifiers.

On the study overall, not on this receptor specifically: Estimates of total diversity based on one million sequenced T cells were regarded as lower bounds and as underestimates. The percentage of naive T cells measured by flow cytometry correlated strongly with observed TCR beta diversity. Conclusive comparison of naive and antigen-experienced compartments was prevented by the profiling of bulk unsorted PBMCs. Because the CMV infection status of the donors was unknown, age-related changes in expanded clonotypes may potentially have been confounded. As age increased, observed TCR beta diversity per million T cells dropped in a roughly linear way, and a significant reduction was already evident by age 40. The long-lived group showed more naive CD4+ T cells, fewer expanded clones and increased TCR diversity than the aged group, suggesting age selection.

The library was obtained by 5' RACE. Sequenced using an Illumina HiSeq 2500. A second roughly 6 to 12 cycle PCR used a sample-barcoded 5' primer and a J-beta primer mix. Each TCR beta cDNA molecule received a unique molecular identifier from a template-switch 5' adaptor carrying 12 random nucleotides. Each sample yielded at least 2.5 million CDR3-containing paired-end reads. First-strand cDNA synthesis was performed from all RNA using the Mint cDNA synthesis kit, with priming by a TRBC-specific oligonucleotide. All cDNA was treated with uracil-DNA glycosylase and then went through a first 18-cycle PCR with the universal primers M1SS and BC2_uni_R. The authors' pipeline ran thus. For normalization, 1 million high-quality reads, each with a distinct molecular identifier, were randomly selected from each sample. Reads with shared molecular identifiers were discarded instead of being binned into consensus sequences. MiTCR, run with a Q25 quality threshold and the strictest error-elimination algorithm, handled CDR3 identification, clonotype clustering and error correction. Lower-bound total TCR beta diversity was estimated with a nonparametric unseen species model using Euler transformation. Through fastp at Q25 and MiXCR, TCRdb rebuilt clones from the public reads, retaining in-frame beta chains. For every CDR3 protein sequence, its rows merge into one entry that carries the most common genes and DNA. What appears here as the V and J calls and clone size reflects TCRdb's work, not the paper's. The sample table shows under 1,000,000 distinct CDR3 sequences, and about half are seen once. Roughly 20% of the sample goes to the ten largest clones.

The donors were roughly 39 Caucasian individuals from Russia, aged roughly 6 to 100 years, who were systemically healthy. Each donor gave about 10 milliliters of peripheral blood, drawn into EDTA-treated Vacutainer tubes. Ficoll-Paque density-gradient centrifugation was used to isolate PBMCs, with at least 7 million obtained per sample. Total RNA, at least 6 micrograms per sample, was extracted from PBMCs with Trizol reagent. For every donor, flow cytometry on a PBMC aliquot measured the percentage of naive CD45RAhigh/CD27high T cells. The germline V gene (reference sequence) gives CDR1 as DFQATT and CDR2 as SNEGSKA. From cysteine to phenylalanine, the CDR3 is 12 amino acids long. Only CDR3 DNA remains: 36 bases, in frame from the first base. The trim is 4 bases for V and 6 bases for J, with a gap of 10 bases between the germline ends.

This chain is built from TRBV20-1 and TRBJ1-5; TRBD1 is perhaps the D gene, given 5 matching bases. The receptor comes from a man at least 80 years old in good health. Sequencing was carried out using blood. The CDR3 sequence is CSAKPGSQPQHF. The bases are TGCAGTGCTAAACCAGGGAGTCAGCCCCAGCATTTT.